This T cell receptor (beta chain) appears in the sequencing data of a study of identifying expanded T cells in peripheral blood. A note on this clone: Its antigen is not known.

Sequenced by immunoSEQ multiplex PCR; TCRdb stores in-frame clones only, minus some. This table has 65,000 to 95,000 clones, roughly 84% appearing once. The study's findings and limits: Technical replicates showed roughly 1.2 changed clones; approximately two weeks roughly 18; four weeks 19. Variance in clone template counts between roughly 2-week samples significantly increased with total template count across all healthy donors.

Collection occurred without any documented infections or immune events in donors. The sequenced sample consisted of blood. The receptor was isolated from a person aged 18 to 70 in good health.

The CDR3 DNA reads as TGTGCAATTAGGGACAGGGGAAACTATGGCTACACCTTC. Protein product: CAIRDRGNYGYTF. The chain links TRBV12-2 to TRBJ1-2; the D call in the table, TRBD1, was not verified against the DNA. TRBV12-2 is flagged as a pseudogene. The CDR3 is made up of 13 amino acids.